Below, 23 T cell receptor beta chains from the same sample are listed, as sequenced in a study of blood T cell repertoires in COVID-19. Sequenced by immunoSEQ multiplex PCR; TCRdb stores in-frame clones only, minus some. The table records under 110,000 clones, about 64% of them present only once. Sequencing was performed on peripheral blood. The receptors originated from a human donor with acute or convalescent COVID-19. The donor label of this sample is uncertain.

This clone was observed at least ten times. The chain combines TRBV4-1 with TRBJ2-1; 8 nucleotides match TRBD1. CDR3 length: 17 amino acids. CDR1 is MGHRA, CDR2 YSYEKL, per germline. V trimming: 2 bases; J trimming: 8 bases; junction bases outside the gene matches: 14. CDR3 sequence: CASSQPLRQGSRDEQFF. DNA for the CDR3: TGCGCCAGCAGCCAACCTTTGAGACAGGGGTCTAGGGATGAGCAGTTCTTC.

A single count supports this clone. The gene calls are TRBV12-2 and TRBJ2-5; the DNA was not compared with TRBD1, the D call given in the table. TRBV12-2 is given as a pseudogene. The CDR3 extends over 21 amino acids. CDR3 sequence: CASRLAQTDERTGGLQETQYF. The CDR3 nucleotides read TGTGCAAGTCGCTTAGCCCAAACTGATGAAAGGACAGGGGGACTACAAGAGACCCAGTACTTC.

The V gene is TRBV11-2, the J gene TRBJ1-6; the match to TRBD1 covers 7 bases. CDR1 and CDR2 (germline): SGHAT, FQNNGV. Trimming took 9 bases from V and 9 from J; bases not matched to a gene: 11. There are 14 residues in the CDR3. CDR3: CASLQRGQSSPLHF. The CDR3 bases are TGTGCCAGTCTTCAAAGGGGACAGAGTTCACCCCTCCACTTT. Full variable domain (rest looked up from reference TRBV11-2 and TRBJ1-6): EAGVAQSPRYKIIEKRQSVAFWCNPISGHATLYWYQQILGQGPKLLIQFQNNGVVDDSQLPKDRFSAERLKGVDSTLKIQPAKLEDSAVYLCASLQRGQSSPLHFGNGTRLTVT.

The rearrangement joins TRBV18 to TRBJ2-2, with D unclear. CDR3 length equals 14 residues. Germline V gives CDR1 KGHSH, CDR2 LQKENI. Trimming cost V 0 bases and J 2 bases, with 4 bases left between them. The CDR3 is CASSPPSNTGELFF. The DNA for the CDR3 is TGTGCCAGCTCACCACCGTCAAACACCGGGGAGCTGTTTTTT.

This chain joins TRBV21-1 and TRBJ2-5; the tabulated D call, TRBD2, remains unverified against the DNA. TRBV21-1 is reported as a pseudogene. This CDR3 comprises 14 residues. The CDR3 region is CASSKEAAQETQYF. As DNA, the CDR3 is TGTGCCAGCAGCAAAGAAGCAGCGCAAGAGACCCAGTACTTC.

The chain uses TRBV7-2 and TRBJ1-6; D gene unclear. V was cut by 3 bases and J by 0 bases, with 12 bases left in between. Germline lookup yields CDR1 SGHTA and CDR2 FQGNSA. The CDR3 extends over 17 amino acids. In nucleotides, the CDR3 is TGTGCCAGCAGCTTGTACCTACAGAGCTCCTATAATTCACCCCTCCACTTT. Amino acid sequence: CASSLYLQSSYNSPLHF.

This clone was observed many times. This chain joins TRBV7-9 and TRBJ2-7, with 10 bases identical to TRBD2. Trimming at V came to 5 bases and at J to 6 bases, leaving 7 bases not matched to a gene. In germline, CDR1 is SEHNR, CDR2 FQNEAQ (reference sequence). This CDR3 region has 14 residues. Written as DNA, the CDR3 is TGTGCCAGCAGCCCCCAGCGGGGGGGCCTCGAGCAGTACTTC. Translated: CASSPQRGGLEQYF.

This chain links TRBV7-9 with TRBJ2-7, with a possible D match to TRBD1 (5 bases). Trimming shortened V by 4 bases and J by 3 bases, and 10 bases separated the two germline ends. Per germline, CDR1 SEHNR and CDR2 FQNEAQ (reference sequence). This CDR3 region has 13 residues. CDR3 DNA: TGTGCCAGCAGCTCCCCCCAGGGCTACGAGCAGTACTTC. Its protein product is CASSSPQGYEQYF. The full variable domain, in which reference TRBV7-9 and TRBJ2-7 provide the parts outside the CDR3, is DTGVSQNPRHKITKRGQNVTFRCDPISEHNRLYWYRQTLGQGPEFLTYFQNEAQLEKSRLLSDRFSAERPKGSFSTLEIQRTEQGDSAMYLCASSSPQGYEQYFGPGTRLTVT.

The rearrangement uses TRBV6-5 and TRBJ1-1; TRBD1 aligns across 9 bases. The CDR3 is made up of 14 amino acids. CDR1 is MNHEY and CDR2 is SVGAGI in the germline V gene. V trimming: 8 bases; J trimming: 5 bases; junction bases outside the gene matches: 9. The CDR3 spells CASVQGAGGTEAFF. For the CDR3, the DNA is TGTGCCAGCGTACAGGGGGCGGGTGGTACTGAAGCTTTCTTT.

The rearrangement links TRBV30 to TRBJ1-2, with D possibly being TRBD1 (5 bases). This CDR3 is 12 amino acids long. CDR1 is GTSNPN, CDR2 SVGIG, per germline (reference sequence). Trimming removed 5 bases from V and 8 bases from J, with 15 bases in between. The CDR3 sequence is CAWVPGVGGYTF. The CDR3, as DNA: TGTGCCTGGGTTCCGGGGGTGGGCGGCTACACCTTC.

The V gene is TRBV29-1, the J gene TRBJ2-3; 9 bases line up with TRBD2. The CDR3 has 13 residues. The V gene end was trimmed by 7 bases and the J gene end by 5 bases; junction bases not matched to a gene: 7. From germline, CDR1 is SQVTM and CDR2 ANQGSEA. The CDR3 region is CSGLSGGGDTQYF. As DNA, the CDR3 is TGCAGCGGACTTAGCGGGGGAGGAGATACGCAGTATTTT.

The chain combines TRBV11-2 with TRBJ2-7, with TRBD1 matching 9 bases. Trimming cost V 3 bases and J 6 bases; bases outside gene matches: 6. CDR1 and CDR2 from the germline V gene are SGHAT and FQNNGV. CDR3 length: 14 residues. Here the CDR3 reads CASSLTGGPGEQYF. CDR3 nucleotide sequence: TGTGCCAGCAGCTTGACAGGGGGTCCGGGCGAGCAGTACTTC.

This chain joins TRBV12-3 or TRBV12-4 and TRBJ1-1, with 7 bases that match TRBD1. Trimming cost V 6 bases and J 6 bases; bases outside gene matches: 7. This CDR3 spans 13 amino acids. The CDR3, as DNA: TGTGCCAGCAGCCAGGGGGAAGGGTCTGAAGCTTTCTTT. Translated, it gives CASSQGEGSEAFF.

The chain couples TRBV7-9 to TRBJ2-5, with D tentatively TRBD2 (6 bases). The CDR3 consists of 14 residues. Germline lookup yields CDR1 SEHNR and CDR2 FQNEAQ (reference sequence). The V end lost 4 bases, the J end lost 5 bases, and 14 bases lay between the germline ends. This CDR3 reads CASSSAGPWETQYF. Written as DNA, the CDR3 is TGTGCCAGCAGCTCGGCGGGACCTTGGGAGACCCAGTACTTC. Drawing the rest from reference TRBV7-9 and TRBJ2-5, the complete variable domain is DTGVSQNPRHKITKRGQNVTFRCDPISEHNRLYWYRQTLGQGPEFLTYFQNEAQLEKSRLLSDRFSAERPKGSFSTLEIQRTEQGDSAMYLCASSSAGPWETQYFGPGTRLLVL.

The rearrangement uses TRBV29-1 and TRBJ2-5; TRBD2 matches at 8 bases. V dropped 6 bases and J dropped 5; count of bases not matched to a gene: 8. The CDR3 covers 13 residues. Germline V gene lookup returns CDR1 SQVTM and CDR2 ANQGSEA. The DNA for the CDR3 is TGCAGCGTCGAGGCGGGGGGATATGAGACCCAGTACTTC. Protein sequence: CSVEAGGYETQYF.

The CDR3 DNA follows: TGTGCCAGCTCACAACAGGGACCTTTGGGCTATGGCTACACCTTC. As protein: CASSQQGPLGYGYTF. The J gene is TRBJ1-2, the V gene TRBV18; D might be TRBD1 (6 bases). This CDR3 has 15 amino acids. V dropped 4 bases and J dropped 4 bases, with 16 bases sitting between them. Germline CDR1 reads KGHSH; CDR2 reads LQKENI.

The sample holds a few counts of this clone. The CDR3 region has the DNA TGTGCCAGTAGTCAGCGACAGATTTATAGCAATCAGCCCCAGCATTTT. Translation: CASSQRQIYSNQPQHF. This chain connects TRBV19 to TRBJ1-5; possibly TRBD1 for D (5 bases). The germline CDR1 and CDR2 sequences are LNHDA and SQIVND (reference sequence). V gave up 5 bases and J gave up 0 bases, with 14 bases separating them. There are 16 residues in the CDR3.

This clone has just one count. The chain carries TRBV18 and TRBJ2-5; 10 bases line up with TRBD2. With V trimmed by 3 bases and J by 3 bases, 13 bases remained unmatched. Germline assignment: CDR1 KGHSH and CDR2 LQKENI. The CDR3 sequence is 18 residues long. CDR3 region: CASSPLLGSGGKKETQYF. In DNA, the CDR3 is TGTGCCAGCTCACCCCTGCTTGGTAGCGGGGGGAAAAAAGAGACCCAGTACTTC.

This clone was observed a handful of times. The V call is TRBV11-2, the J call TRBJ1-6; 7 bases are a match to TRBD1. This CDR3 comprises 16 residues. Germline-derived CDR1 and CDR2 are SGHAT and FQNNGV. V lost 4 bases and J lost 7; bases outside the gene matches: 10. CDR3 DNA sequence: TGTGCCAGCAGCTCCCGGAGGAGGGGGCAGAATTCACCCCTCCACTTT. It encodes CASSSRRRGQNSPLHF.

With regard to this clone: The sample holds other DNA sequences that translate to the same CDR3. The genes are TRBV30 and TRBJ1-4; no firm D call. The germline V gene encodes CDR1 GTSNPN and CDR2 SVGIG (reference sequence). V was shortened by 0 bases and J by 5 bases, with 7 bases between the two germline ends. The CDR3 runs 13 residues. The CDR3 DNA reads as TGTGCCTGGAGTGTAAACTTGAATGAAAAACTGTTTTTT. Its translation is CAWSVNLNEKLFF.

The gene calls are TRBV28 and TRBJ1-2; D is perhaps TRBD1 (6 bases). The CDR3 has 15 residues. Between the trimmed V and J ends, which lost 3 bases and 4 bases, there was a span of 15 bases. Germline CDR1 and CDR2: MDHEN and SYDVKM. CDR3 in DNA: TGTGCCAGCAGTTTGTTACAGGGTGGGGGCTATGGCTACACCTTC. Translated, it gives CASSLLQGGGYGYTF.

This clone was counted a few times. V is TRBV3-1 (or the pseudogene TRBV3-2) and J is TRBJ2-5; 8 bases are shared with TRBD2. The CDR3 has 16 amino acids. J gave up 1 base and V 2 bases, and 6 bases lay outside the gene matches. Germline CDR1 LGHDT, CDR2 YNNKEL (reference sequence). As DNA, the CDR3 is TGTGCCAGCAGCCAAAGGGGCGGGGGGACCCAAGAGACCCAGTACTTC. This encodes CASSQRGGGTQETQYF.

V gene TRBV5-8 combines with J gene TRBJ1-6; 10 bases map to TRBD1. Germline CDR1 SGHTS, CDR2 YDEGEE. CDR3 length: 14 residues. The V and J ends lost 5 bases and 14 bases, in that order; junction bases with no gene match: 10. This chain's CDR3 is CASRRTGGGETLHF. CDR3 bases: TGTGCCAGCAGAAGGACAGGGGGTGGGGAGACCCTCCACTTT.